A single sample is the source of the 16 T cell receptor beta chains below, sequenced in a study of blood T cells in healthy people across ages. It was with a sample-barcoded 5' primer and a J-beta primer mix that a second PCR of about 6 to 12 cycles was run. TCRdb itself ran the 5' RACE reads through MiXCR, one entry per CDR3 protein. The table has roughly 1,700,000 distinct CDR3 sequences, roughly 30% seen once. Sequencing was performed on blood. These receptors were taken from a woman aged 25 to 39 in good health.

This clonotype occurred many times. The chain combines TRBV7-2 with TRBJ1-5; TRBD1 matches at 7 bases. Germline lookup yields CDR1 SGHTA and CDR2 FQGNSA. The CDR3 runs to 14 residues. The V and J ends lost 3 bases and 6 bases, in that order; junction bases with no gene match: 5. This CDR3 reads CASSFRTGSQPQHF. CDR3 nucleotides: TGTGCCAGCAGCTTTAGGACAGGAAGTCAGCCCCAGCATTTT.

The table lists this clonotype with a few counts. The chain couples TRBV5-5 to TRBJ2-3, with 12 bases aligning to TRBD2. Germline CDR1 and CDR2: SGHKS and YYEKEE (reference sequence). J lost 5 bases, V lost 5 bases, and 9 bases had no gene match. CDR3 size: 16 residues. In nucleotides, the CDR3 is TGTGCCAGCAGGGCCCCTAGCGGGGGGGACCAAGATACGCAGTATTTT. Translated, it gives CASRAPSGGDQDTQYF. Complete variable domain (other parts from reference TRBV5-5 and TRBJ2-3): DAGVTQSPTHLIKTRGQQVTLRCSPISGHKSVSWYQQVLGQGPQFIFQYYEKEERGRGNFPDRFSARQFPNYSSELNVNALLLGDSALYLCASRAPSGGDQDTQYFGPGTRLTVL.

This clonotype occurred a few times. J is TRBJ2-1 and V is TRBV6-2 or TRBV6-3; a weak D match, TRBD2 (5 bases). V lost 4 bases and J lost 11, with 12 bases in between. Germline-derived CDR1 and CDR2 are MNHEY and SVGEGT. The CDR3 has 12 residues. As DNA, the CDR3 is TGTGCCAGCAGTTCCGGACTCGGACAGCAGTTCTTC. Translated: CASSSGLGQQFF.

This chain links TRBV5-6 with TRBJ2-7; a weak D match, TRBD1 (6 bases). The CDR3 loop spans 14 amino acids. Looked up from germline, CDR1 is SGHDT and CDR2 is YYEEEE. V lost 2 bases to trimming and J lost 3 bases, with 12 bases between them. The CDR3 sequence is CASSFKDRFYEQYF. The DNA for the CDR3 is TGTGCCAGCAGCTTTAAGGACAGATTCTACGAGCAGTACTTC.

The chain uses TRBV3-1 and TRBJ2-4, with 11 bases lining up with TRBD2. The J call is in doubt because the DNA end fits TRBJ2-5 better. There are 17 residues in the CDR3. CDR1 and CDR2 from the germline V gene are LGHDT and YNNKEL (reference sequence). The CDR3 region has the DNA TGTGCCAGCAGCCCCCGGGATAGCGGGAGGGCCAAGGAGACCCAGTACTTC. Amino acid sequence: CASSPRDSGRAKETQYF.

The genes are TRBV7-9 and TRBJ2-3; the match to TRBD2 covers 8 bases. The CDR3 totals 15 residues. The V gene end was trimmed by 3 bases and the J gene end by 6 bases; junction bases not matched to a gene: 8. The germline gives CDR1 SEHNR, CDR2 FQNEAQ (reference sequence). This CDR3 reads CASSFPAGVLDTQYF. In DNA form, the CDR3 reads TGTGCCAGCAGCTTCCCAGCGGGAGTCCTGGATACGCAGTATTTT.

This clonotype was picked up a small number of times. A much larger clone lies a single base off, so this may be a read error. The rearrangement uses TRBV5-1 and TRBJ2-7; D is tentatively TRBD1 or TRBD2 (5 bases each). The CDR3 runs 14 residues. Germline V gene lookup returns CDR1 SGHRS and CDR2 YFSETQ. This CDR3 is CVSSLRGDSYEQYF. CDR3 DNA sequence: TGCGTCAGCAGCTTAAGAGGGGACTCCTACGAGCAGTACTTC.

The V and J genes are TRBV5-5 and TRBJ1-2; D is undetermined. CDR1 is SGHKS and CDR2 is YYEKEE in the germline V gene (reference sequence). V lost 6 bases and J lost 8, with 23 bases in between. This CDR3 region has 15 residues. The CDR3 bases are TGTGCCAGCAAAATGAACGGGCCCCGGGGTGGAGGCTACACCTTC. Residues: CASKMNGPRGGGYTF.

There are many counts of this clonotype. This chain connects TRBV7-2 to TRBJ2-7, with 7 nucleotides matching TRBD2. The germline V gene has CDR1 SGHTA and CDR2 FQGNSA. V gave up 4 bases and J gave up 0 bases; unmatched junction bases: 3. CDR3 length equals 14 residues. CDR3 residues: CASSWGTNSYEQYF. The CDR3 DNA reads TGTGCCAGCAGCTGGGGGACTAACTCCTACGAGCAGTACTTC. The whole variable domain, filled in from reference TRBV7-2 and TRBJ2-7, reads GAGVSQSPSNKVTEKGKDVELRCDPISGHTALYWYRQSLGQGLEFLIYFQGNSAPDKSGLPSDRFSAERTGGSVSTLTIQRTQQEDSAVYLCASSWGTNSYEQYFGPGTRLTVT.

The gene calls are TRBV7-9 and TRBJ1-5; D gene uncertain. This CDR3 region has 13 residues. CDR1 is SEHNR, CDR2 FQNEAQ, per germline (reference sequence). V lost 4 bases and J 6 bases, leaving 10 bases between the germline ends. CDR3 sequence: CASSSVNAQPQHF. The CDR3 DNA reads as TGTGCCAGCAGCTCTGTAAATGCTCAGCCCCAGCATTTT.

V gene TRBV19 combines with J gene TRBJ1-5; D unresolved. Deletions cut 5 bases from V and 5 bases from J, with 19 bases between. The CDR3 runs to 16 residues. CDR1 and CDR2 (germline): LNHDA, SQIVND (reference sequence). CDR3 sequence: CASSGRGVLEDQPQHF. CDR3 coding DNA: TGTGCCAGTAGTGGGCGTGGGGTCCTGGAGGATCAGCCCCAGCATTTT.

This clonotype has a handful of counts. The V call is TRBV20-1, the J call TRBJ2-1, with no clear D. The assigned J gene may be wrong: the sequence end matches TRBJ2-7 better. Germline loops: CDR1 DFQATT, CDR2 SNEGSKA (reference sequence). The CDR3 is 16 residues long. CDR3 DNA sequence: TGCAGTGCTAGACCACGGGCGCGGAGCTCCTACAATGAGCAGTACTTC. Protein: CSARPRARSSYNEQYF.

J is TRBJ2-5 and V is TRBV30, with 8 bases matching TRBD2. The J call may be mistaken, given a closer DNA end match to TRBJ2-7. Germline values: CDR1 GTSNPN, CDR2 SVGIG (reference sequence). The CDR3 is 13 residues long. In DNA, the CDR3 is TGTGCCTGGAGTGGGATAGCGGGACACGAGCAGTACTTC. The encoded protein is CAWSGIAGHEQYF.

The chain uses TRBV5-4 and TRBJ2-3, with D tentatively TRBD2 (6 bases). Germline V gene sequence: CDR1 SGHNT, CDR2 YYREEE (reference sequence). CDR3 length: 12 residues. The V and J ends lost 6 bases and 5 bases respectively, with 10 bases between them. The CDR3 spells CASTGDEDTQYF. CDR3 coding DNA: TGTGCCAGCACGGGGGATGAAGATACGCAGTATTTT.

This clonotype was seen more than once but under ten times. The CDR3 here is CASSQAGRPNTGELFF. CDR3 DNA sequence: TGCGCCAGCAGCCAAGCTGGGCGGCCGAACACCGGGGAGCTGTTTTTT. V is TRBV4-1 and J is TRBJ2-2; D not resolved. V gave up 1 base and J gave up 0 bases, with 9 bases separating them. This CDR3 spans 16 amino acids. CDR1 is MGHRA, CDR2 YSYEKL, per germline.

The chain is built from TRBV7-9 and TRBJ2-7, with D possibly called TRBD1 or TRBD2 (7 bases each). Germline V CDR1 and CDR2: SEHNR, FQNEAQ (reference sequence). The CDR3 spans 15 residues. Trimming cost V 5 bases and J 6 bases, with 20 bases left between them. The CDR3 DNA is TGTGCCAGCAGCCCCCCAGGGGGGGGCGCGGGCGAGCAGTACTTC. Amino acid sequence: CASSPPGGGAGEQYF. The full variable domain, its missing parts supplied by reference TRBV7-9 and TRBJ2-7, is DTGVSQNPRHKITKRGQNVTFRCDPISEHNRLYWYRQTLGQGPEFLTYFQNEAQLEKSRLLSDRFSAERPKGSFSTLEIQRTEQGDSAMYLCASSPPGGGAGEQYFGPGTRLTVT.